This T cell receptor beta chain originates from a study of response to subunit inactivated influenza vaccine. Broader study findings: Few additional T cells are recruited per seasonal influenza vaccination, authors suggested.

This clonotype was counted a single time. Antigen specificity is unknown. The J segment lost 2 bases and the V segment lost 3 bases, leaving 9 bases of the junction unmatched. Germline V gene lookup returns CDR1 LNHDA and CDR2 SQIVND (reference sequence). The CDR3 contains 16 residues. TCRdb re-called the RT-PCR reads with MiXCR, one entry per CDR3 protein. The sample includes approximately 680,000 distinct CDR3 sequences, 15% to 18% of them seen just once. V gene TRBV19 combines with J gene TRBJ2-7, with 8 bases lining up with TRBD2. This sequence was found in a man aged 45 to 65 who received an inactivated influenza vaccine. The starting material was PBMCs from blood, obtained about 12 days after vaccination. As DNA, the CDR3 is TGTGCCAGTAGTATCGCCGGGGGGGTAGGAACCTACGAGCAGTACTTC. Its protein product is CASSIAGGVGTYEQYF.